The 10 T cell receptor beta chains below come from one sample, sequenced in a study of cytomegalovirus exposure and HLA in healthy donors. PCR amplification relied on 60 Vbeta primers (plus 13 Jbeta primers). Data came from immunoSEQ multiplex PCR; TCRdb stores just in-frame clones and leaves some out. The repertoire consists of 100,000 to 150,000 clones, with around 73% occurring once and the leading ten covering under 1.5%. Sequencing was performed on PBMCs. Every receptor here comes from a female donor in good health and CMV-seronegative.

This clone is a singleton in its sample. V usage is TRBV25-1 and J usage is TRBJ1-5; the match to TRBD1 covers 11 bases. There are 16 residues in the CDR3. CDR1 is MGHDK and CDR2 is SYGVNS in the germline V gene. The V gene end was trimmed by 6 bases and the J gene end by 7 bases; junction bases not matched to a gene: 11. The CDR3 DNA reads TGTGCCAGCAGAGGGGGGGGGACAGGGGGTGAGCAGCCCCAGCATTTT. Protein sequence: CASRGGGTGGEQPQHF.

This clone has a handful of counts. The CDR3 protein is CAISDWVSGKNIQYF. CDR3 in DNA: TGTGCCATCAGTGATTGGGTATCGGGCAAAAACATTCAGTACTTC. This chain links TRBV10-3 with TRBJ2-4; D unclear. The CDR3 runs 15 residues. V was pared by 3 bases and J by 3 bases, with 12 bases between. Looked up from germline, CDR1 is ENHRY and CDR2 is SYGVKD.

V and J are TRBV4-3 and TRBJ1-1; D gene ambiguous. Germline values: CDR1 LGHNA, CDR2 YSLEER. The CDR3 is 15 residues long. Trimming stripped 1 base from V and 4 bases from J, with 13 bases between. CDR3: CASSQARGFSTEAFF. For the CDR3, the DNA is TGCGCCAGCAGCCAAGCCAGAGGGTTTAGCACTGAAGCTTTCTTT.

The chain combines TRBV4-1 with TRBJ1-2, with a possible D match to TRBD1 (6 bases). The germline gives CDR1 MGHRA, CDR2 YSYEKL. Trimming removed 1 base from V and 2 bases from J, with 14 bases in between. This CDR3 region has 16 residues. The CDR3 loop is CASSQAPVGTNYGYTF. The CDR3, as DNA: TGCGCCAGCAGCCAAGCCCCTGTAGGGACAAACTATGGCTACACCTTC.

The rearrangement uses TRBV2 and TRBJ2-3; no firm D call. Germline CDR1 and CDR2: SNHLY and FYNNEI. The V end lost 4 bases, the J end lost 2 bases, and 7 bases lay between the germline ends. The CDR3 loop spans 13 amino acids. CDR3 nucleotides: TGTGCCAGCAGTGTGCTAAACACAGATACGCAGTATTTT. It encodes CASSVLNTDTQYF.

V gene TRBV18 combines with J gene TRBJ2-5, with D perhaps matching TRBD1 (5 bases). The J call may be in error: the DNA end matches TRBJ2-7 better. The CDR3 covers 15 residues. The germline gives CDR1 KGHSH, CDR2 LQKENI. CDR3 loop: CASSPGAGPPYEQYF. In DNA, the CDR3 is TGTGCCAGCTCACCCGGCGCAGGGCCCCCCTACGAGCAGTACTTC.

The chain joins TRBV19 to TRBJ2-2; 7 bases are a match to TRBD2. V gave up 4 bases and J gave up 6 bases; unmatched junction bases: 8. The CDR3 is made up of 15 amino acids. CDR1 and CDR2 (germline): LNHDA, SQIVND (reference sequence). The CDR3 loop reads CASSKVSGRPGELFF. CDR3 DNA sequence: TGTGCCAGTAGTAAAGTTTCCGGGAGGCCCGGGGAGCTGTTTTTT.

This CDR3 reads CASSLGSLGETQYF. DNA of the CDR3: TGTGCCAGCAGCTTAGGTAGCTTAGGAGAGACCCAGTACTTC. The V gene is TRBV7-6, the J gene TRBJ2-5; no clear D. CDR3 length equals 14 residues. The V gene's germline CDR1 is SGHVS and CDR2 FNYEAQ. Trimming took 1 base from V and 4 from J, leaving 10 bases between them.

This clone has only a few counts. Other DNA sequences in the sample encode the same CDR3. The CDR3 coding sequence is TGCGCCAGCAGCCAACGAGGGGGCACCTACGAGCAGTACTTC. This sequence encodes CASSQRGGTYEQYF. The rearrangement joins TRBV4-1 to TRBJ2-7, with 7 bases that match TRBD1. Germline CDR1 is MGHRA and CDR2 is YSYEKL. The CDR3 has 14 amino acids. The V and J ends lost 2 bases and 2 bases, in that order; junction bases with no gene match: 3.

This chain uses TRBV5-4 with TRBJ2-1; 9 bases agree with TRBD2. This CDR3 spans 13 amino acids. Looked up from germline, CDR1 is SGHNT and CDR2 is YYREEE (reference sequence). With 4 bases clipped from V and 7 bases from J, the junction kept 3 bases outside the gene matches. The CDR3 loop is CASSLTSGNEQFF. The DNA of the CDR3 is TGTGCCAGCAGCCTTACTAGCGGGAATGAGCAGTTCTTC.